This TCR beta chain was sequenced for a study of lymphopenia after photon versus proton radiotherapy (dated by TCRdb to about 2019). General notes on the study: In patients with gastrointestinal tumors who developed high-grade lymphopenia, the study compared the immunological effects of photon radiation therapy with those of proton radiation therapy. A cohort of under 25 patients with gastrointestinal tumors who received either photon or proton therapy and subsequently developed lymphopenia was included. The study aimed to characterize how the two radiation modalities differ in their impact on the immune system.

On this clone itself: Its antigen is unknown. No base-level quality is on record; no much larger clone is a single base apart.

The cysteine opens and the phenylalanine closes a CDR3 of 16 amino acids. Of all the DNA, just the CDR3 is kept, 48 bases in frame from base 1. CDR1 and CDR2, per the germline V gene (reference sequence), are SGHNT and YYREEE. V gives up 5 bases and J gives up 2 bases, and the segment between their germline ends measures 19 bases. Receptors were amplified or captured by the immunoSEQ multiplex PCR assay. T cell repertoires were profiled by deep sequencing of rearranged TCR beta loci, alongside multiparametric flow cytometry. TCRdb retrieved this table from immuneACCESS and kept in-frame rearrangements only. Not all clones are present; in checked studies, unresolved V genes account for under half, and no reason is known for the remainder. For this sample the table gives approximately 53,000 clones, of which around 90% were detected only once. The leading ten clones occupy roughly 18% of the sample.

Study-wide findings and limitations: Among patients across the cohort who died, overall survival time showed an inverse correlation with a larger post-nadir drop in TCR diversity. After the lymphocyte count nadir, oligoclonal expansion, especially of CD8+ Temra cells, was observed in photon-treated repertoires, and the drop in diversity was driven by this expansion. During treatment, patients who received proton therapy stayed relatively stable, whereas patients who received photon therapy lost naive T cells and TCR diversity and gained effector/memory populations. The authors looked at the survival association only in patients who died, and they framed better survival with proton therapy as a possibility rather than a demonstrated result.

The TCR sequence derives from a woman between 35 and 50 years old with cholangiocarcinoma. The chain is made from TRBV5-4 and TRBJ1-1; TRBD1 is a possible D gene, resting on 6 matching bases. The specimen comprised peripheral blood, sampled from a patient treated with photon-based radiotherapy. The nucleotides read TGTGCCAGCAGTTTGTGGGGGCAGGCCTTAAACACTGAAGCTTTCTTT. Translated, it reads CASSLWGQALNTEAFF.